Sequencing of this T cell receptor beta chain was carried out in a study of blood T cell repertoires in COVID-19. Study-wide background: The United States, Italy and Spain provided the acute and convalescent COVID-19 samples. Sample material is recorded as cDNA or gDNA derived from T cells, B-cell-depleted T cells, or PBMCs.

As originally analysed: Reference gene primer amplification gave nucleated cell count estimates. Generated by immunoSEQ multiplex PCR, the TCRdb table keeps only in-frame clones and is missing some. That table furnishes V, J and clone size, whereas the DNA furnished D and trimming. The sample includes some 250,000 clones, more than 75% seen only once; the top ten take 0.99%. The sequenced material came from peripheral blood. The receptor comes from a middle-aged woman who had recovered from COVID-19.

CDR3 region: CASSPFGQGAGGANVLTF. Written as DNA, the CDR3 is TGTGCCAGCAGCCCCTTCGGACAGGGGGCGGGTGGGGCCAACGTCCTGACTTTC. This chain connects TRBV6-2 or TRBV6-3 to TRBJ2-6, with 11 bases aligning to TRBD1. This CDR3 has 18 amino acids. V shed 6 bases, J shed 3 bases, and the junction held 10 bases outside the gene matches. Germline V lookup: CDR1 MNHEY, CDR2 SVGEGT.